This T cell receptor beta chain was observed in a study of cytomegalovirus exposure and HLA in healthy donors. In regard to this clone: Its antigen is not identified.

This CDR3 is built from 10 residues. V shed 2 bases and J shed 4 bases, with 0 bases lying between them. Germline V gene sequence: CDR1 SNHLY, CDR2 FYNNEI. Study results and limitations: There were a few CMV-associated chains whose specificity for CMV antigens was confirmed in vitro.

Sequenced by immunoSEQ multiplex PCR; TCRdb stores in-frame clones only, minus some. The repertoire holds some 250,000 clones, roughly 87% seen once, with just over 3% in the top ten. The origin of this receptor is a woman under 40 in good health and CMV-seronegative. The sequencing input was PBMCs. The rearrangement uses TRBV2 and TRBJ2-7, with D unclear. The CDR3 DNA reads TGTGCCAGCAGTGAATACGAGCAGTACTTC. Residues: CASSEYEQYF.